The rows below give T cell receptor beta chains drawn from one sample of a study of regulatory T cells in long-lasting Graves disease. In TCRdb, the multiplex PCR reads were re-called with MiXCR into one record per CDR3 protein. The sample records hundreds of thousands of distinct CDR3 sequences, 13% being singletons. These data were also reused for a study on T cells in Graves' hyperthyroidism and ophthalmopathy.

Sequenced material: peripheral blood mononuclear cells (PBMCs), taken at new diagnosis, from a patient treated with antithyroid drugs. The origin of the receptors is a man aged 25-45 years with Graves disease. Both conserved end residues are part of each CDR3. The D gene is left open where the match is weak. Not every row has a clone size; where given, it reads once, few, many or a size class.

D gene,V gene,clone size,J gene,CDR3 protein,CDR3 DNA
.,TRBV5-1,.,TRBJ2-7,CASSVFTGDEQCF,TGCGCCAGCAGCGTATTTACGGGGGACGAGCAGTGCTTC
.,TRBV9,few,TRBJ2-7,CASSPAPGEPYEQYF,TGTGCCAGCAGCCCTGCCCCTGGGGAGCCCTACGAGCAGTACTTC
TRBD2,TRBV19,few,TRBJ2-5,CASSMWAGESETQYF,TGTGCCAGTAGTATGTGGGCGGGAGAGTCAGAGACCCAGTACTTC
TRBD2,TRBV30,many,TRBJ2-3,CAWNRLAGAGDTQYF,TGTGCCTGGAACAGACTAGCGGGAGCGGGAGATACGCAGTATTTT
.,TRBV5-1,few,TRBJ1-1,CASSRRGYTEAFF,TGTGCCAGCAGCCGACGGGGGTACACTGAAGCTTTCTTT
TRBD2,TRBV24-1,many,TRBJ2-1,CATSATLAGAANEQFF,TGTGCCACCAGTGCTACACTAGCGGGAGCGGCCAATGAGCAGTTCTTC
TRBD1,TRBV28,many,TRBJ1-2,CASSLTGGSYGYTF,TGTGCCAGCAGTCTTACAGGGGGCAGCTATGGCTACACCTTC
TRBD1,TRBV19,many,TRBJ1-5,CASSLGQGLNQPQHF,TGTGCCAGTAGTCTGGGACAGGGGCTGAATCAGCCCCAGCATTTT
TRBD2,TRBV3-1,.,TRBJ2-4,CASSQVVSGRALAKNIQYF,TGTGCCAGCAGCCAAGTGGTTAGCGGGAGGGCCTTGGCCAAAAACATTCAGTACTTC
.,TRBV6-1,.,TRBJ2-1,CASSLGSVSNEQFF,TGTGCCAGCAGCCTCGGGAGTGTTTCCAATGAGCAGTTCTTC
.,TRBV10-3,many,TRBJ1-2,CAISESEGLVGYTF,TGTGCCATCAGTGAGTCAGAGGGCCTGGTTGGCTACACCTTC
.,TRBV28,many,TRBJ1-5,CASSPQTGSNQPQHF,TGTGCCAGCAGTCCCCAGACAGGTAGCAATCAGCCCCAGCATTTT
.,TRBV20-1,few,TRBJ2-5,CSARDPLLVAGKGQETQYF,TGCAGTGCTAGAGATCCGTTATTGGTGGCAGGAAAAGGACAAGAGACCCAGTACTTC
.,TRBV5-1,.,TRBJ2-5,CASSLIGRETQYF,TGCGCCAGCAGCTTGATAGGGAGGGAGACCCAGTACTTC
TRBD1,TRBV7-6,few,TRBJ1-1,CASSSKIPGQGLSDTEAFF,TGTGCCAGCAGCTCAAAGATCCCGGGACAGGGTTTATCGGACACTGAAGCTTTCTTT
.,TRBV19,many,TRBJ2-6,CASSGQFRGSGANVLTF,TGTGCCAGTAGCGGACAGTTTAGAGGCTCTGGGGCCAACGTCCTGACTTTC
.,TRBV5-1,many,TRBJ1-1,CASSLVGGRGEAFF,TGCGCCAGCAGCTTGGTGGGGGGGCGCGGTGAAGCTTTCTTT
.,TRBV12-5,many,TRBJ1-1,CASGLRTEGNTEAFF,TGTGCTAGTGGTTTACGTACGGAGGGGAACACTGAAGCTTTCTTT
.,TRBV27,few,TRBJ2-5,CASSLSRVRVETQYF,TGTGCCAGCAGTTTATCTAGGGTACGGGTAGAGACCCAGTACTTC
.,TRBV12-3/TRBV12-4,.,TRBJ2-4,CASSLAFPDILAKNIQYF,TGTGCCAGCAGTTTAGCGTTCCCGGACATCTTAGCCAAAAACATTCAGTACTTC
.,TRBV29-1,many,TRBJ1-1,CSADTNTEAFF,TGCAGCGCCGACACTAACACTGAAGCTTTCTTT
TRBD1,TRBV5-1,many,TRBJ1-2,CASRDGTGDGYTF,TGCGCCAGCAGGGACGGGACAGGGGATGGCTACACCTTC
.,TRBV20-1,.,TRBJ2-7,CSALGIAYYEQYF,TGCAGTGCCCTGGGGATAGCTTACTACGAGCAGTACTTC
.,TRBV20-1,many,TRBJ2-5,CSARLDETQYF,TGCAGTGCTAGGCTCGACGAGACCCAGTACTTC
.,TRBV7-2,few,TRBJ1-6,CASSLVSGQSPLHF,TGTGCCAGCAGCTTAGTTTCAGGTCAATCACCCCTCCACTTT
TRBD1,TRBV12-3/TRBV12-4,many,TRBJ2-3,CASTRGDRGPDTQYF,TGTGCCAGCACCCGCGGGGACAGGGGGCCAGATACGCAGTATTTT
.,TRBV7-2,few,TRBJ1-1,CASSEATGGSTEAFF,TGTGCCAGCAGCGAAGCGACGGGCGGGTCCACTGAAGCTTTCTTT
.,TRBV30,many,TRBJ1-1,CAWRAESRWAFF,TGTGCCTGGAGGGCCGAGAGTCGTTGGGCTTTCTTT
.,TRBV20-1,.,TRBJ2-1,CSATRGYGEQFF,TGCAGTGCTACACGGGGATACGGTGAGCAGTTCTTC
TRBD1,TRBV6-4,.,TRBJ1-5,CAGGGQKYQPQHF,TGTGCCGGCGGGGGACAGAAGTATCAGCCCCAGCATTTT
TRBD1,TRBV18,.,TRBJ2-5,CASSLDRHGTQYF,TGTGCCAGCTCACTGGACAGGCACGGGACCCAGTACTTC
.,TRBV14,many,TRBJ2-5,CASSQDSSGGGEPPEYF,TGTGCCAGCAGCCAAGATTCGTCGGGCGGAGGCGAGCCCCCAGAGTACTTC
.,TRBV3-1,few,TRBJ2-1,CASSQEWPEQFYNEQFF,TGTGCCAGCAGCCAAGAGTGGCCGGAGCAATTCTACAATGAGCAGTTCTTC
.,TRBV20-1,many,TRBJ1-2,CSATSGKGYGYTF,TGCAGTGCTACTTCGGGCAAGGGCTATGGCTACACCTTC
TRBD2,TRBV20-1,few,TRBJ2-3,CSAPRTSGLTDTQYF,TGCAGTGCCCCACGGACTAGCGGACTCACAGATACGCAGTATTTT
.,TRBV5-1,many,TRBJ2-7,CASSLLHGPYEQYF,TGCGCCAGCAGCTTGTTGCACGGGCCCTACGAGCAGTACTTC
.,TRBV7-9,many,TRBJ2-1,CASSLVDGGEQFF,TGTGCCAGCAGCTTAGTCGACGGTGGTGAGCAGTTCTTC
.,TRBV4-1,.,TRBJ2-5,CASSLSINGETQYF,TGCGCCAGCAGCCTTTCAATAAACGGGGAGACCCAGTACTTC
.,TRBV12-5,few,TRBJ2-7,CASGLSGRAYEQYF,TGTGCTAGTGGTTTATCGGGTCGAGCCTACGAGCAGTACTTC
.,TRBV20-1,.,TRBJ2-1,CSARDRTRRFF,TGCAGTGCTAGAGACAGAACCCGTCGGTTCTTC
.,TRBV11-2,many,TRBJ1-2,CASSLEQGIVGGYTF,TGTGCCAGCAGCTTGGAACAGGGTATTGTTGGGGGCTACACCTTC
TRBD1,TRBV5-1,many,TRBJ1-1,CASSTGGNTEAFF,TGTGCCAGCAGCACAGGGGGGAACACTGAAGCTTTCTTT
TRBD1,TRBV6-5,many,TRBJ2-7,CASSLGQGLNEQYF,TGTGCCAGCAGTTTGGGACAGGGATTGAACGAGCAGTACTTC
.,TRBV3-1,many,TRBJ2-1,CASSPIDSEQFF,TGTGCCAGCAGCCCCATCGATAGTGAGCAGTTCTTC
.,TRBV20-1,many,TRBJ2-2,CSARDAAEGGTGELFF,TGCAGTGCACGAGACGCGGCGGAGGGGGGCACCGGGGAGCTGTTTTTT
TRBD2,TRBV5-8,few,TRBJ2-4,CASSSGLAGNKNIQYF,TGTGCCAGCAGCTCCGGACTAGCGGGGAACAAAAACATTCAGTACTTC
.,TRBV5-1,.,TRBJ2-3,CASSLAGGNPDTQYF,TGCGCCAGCAGCTTGGCCGGGGGTAATCCAGATACGCAGTATTTT
.,TRBV2,.,TRBJ1-6,CASSDAGGLAFGNSPLHF,TGTGCCAGCAGTGATGCCGGGGGCCTAGCATTCGGAAATTCACCCCTCCACTTT
.,TRBV5-1,many,TRBJ1-1,CASSVQGVNTEAFF,TGCGCCAGCAGCGTCCAGGGCGTGAACACTGAAGCTTTCTTT
.,TRBV29-1,many,TRBJ2-2,CSVWSLSTGELFF,TGCAGCGTTTGGTCCCTCTCCACCGGGGAGCTGTTTTTT
TRBD1,TRBV20-1,many,TRBJ2-1,CSPLTGEAYNEQFF,TGCAGCCCCTTGACAGGGGAAGCCTACAATGAGCAGTTCTTC
TRBD1,TRBV6-1,many,TRBJ1-2,CASTRDRSYYGYTF,TGTGCCAGCACGCGGGACAGGTCATACTATGGCTACACCTTC
.,TRBV4-1,.,TRBJ1-2,CATRVTGTELSGYTF,TGCGCCACCAGAGTTACCGGGACGGAGCTTTCGGGCTACACCTTC
TRBD2,TRBV5-1,few,TRBJ2-5,CASSSGRSYQETQYF,TGCGCCAGTTCTAGCGGGAGGTCGTACCAAGAGACCCAGTACTTC
.,TRBV20-1,few,TRBJ2-5,CSASVIRLETQYF,TGCAGTGCTAGCGTTATTCGCCTGGAGACCCAGTACTTC